The present entry profiles one T cell receptor (beta chain) with its context. No antigen is known for it. Per-base quality was not reported, and no clone a single base away is much larger than it. The time point label, read with the paper, signifies: progressive disease on ibrutinib. For TCR beta library preparation, around 2 micrograms of genomic DNA were isolated from cryopreserved PBMCs. Longitudinal blood samples from CLL patients on ibrutinib monotherapy underwent high-throughput TCR beta sequencing. Patients were enrolled in a phase 2 open-label single-center ibrutinib monotherapy trial. A MiSeq instrument was used for deep resolution sequencing, which targeted depths ranging from 1 in 1 million up to 1 in 200,000 T cells, with coverage averaging 10x for each clonotype. The immunoSEQ hsTCRB Kit was used to generate the TCR beta libraries. Concerning the study's data processing: ImmunoSEQ Data Assistant and ImmunoSEQ Analyzer were used for data analysis, and V, D and J genes were assigned according to IMGT definitions. Clonality, with values ranging from 0 to 1, was calculated as one minus the normalized Shannon entropy of productive rearrangement frequencies. Public clonotype analysis was restricted to overrepresented clonotypes comprising at least 0.05% of each patient's repertoire. Thirteen age-matched healthy donor repertoires from immuneACCESS were used as controls for clonality. This is the immuneACCESS table as TCRdb keeps it, with only in-frame sequences that have V and J called. A part of the clones is gone; compared with another copy, unresolved V genes explain less than half, and the rest is unexplained. V, J and clone size are taken as reported in that table, and D and trimming were inferred from the DNA itself. This sample has approximately 170,000 clones in its table, and roughly 84% of those were observed once. The ten largest clones capture 3% to 3.5% of the sample.

Reading from cysteine to phenylalanine, the CDR3 counts 15 amino acids. Just the 45-base CDR3 DNA is kept, in frame starting at base 1. CDR1 and CDR2, per the germline V gene, are SGHTA and FQGTGA. V loses 0 bases, J loses 5 bases, and the germline ends lie 13 bases apart. This entry belongs to a study of cytotoxic CD8 clonotypes in ibrutinib-treated CLL (dated by TCRdb to the early 2020s). Some background on the complete study: The cohort included roughly 15 treatment-naive and under 13 relapsed/refractory patients; 17 were IGHV unmutated. Partial responses were observed in roughly 24 patients and complete responses in 2; after a median follow-up of around 64 months, remission was maintained in roughly 15 patients and progression was observed in approximately 12. Response samples were taken after a median of 12 months on treatment, ranging from about 6 to 40 months. On average, each sample had roughly 230,000 productive templates and approximately 89,000 productive rearrangements. Of the roughly 90 participants in the trial, 26 had longitudinal samples available. Cryopreserved peripheral blood mononuclear cells were collected before treatment, at response, and at either disease progression or sustained remission. Patients were still on ibrutinib when every remission and progressive disease sample was collected.

What the research found in general, with its limitations: Public clonotypes were rare and either shrank or stayed stable during treatment, and the rise in clonality at ibrutinib response reflected expansion of private clonotypes. Baseline clonality exceeded that of age-matched healthy donors and correlated strongly with circulating CD8+ T-cell counts. At ibrutinib response clonality went up, during sustained remission it held steady, and at progression it dropped back toward baseline. Sampling times were not matched between sustained-remission and progressing patients, and lymph node repertoires were not studied.

The input for sequencing was PBMCs, taken at disease progression, from a patient treated with ibrutinib. Recombination joined TRBV7-3 with TRBJ1-1; the best D guess is TRBD1, with 6 bases matching. This TCR derives from a human donor with chronic lymphocytic leukemia. CDR3 protein: CASSLTAQGLTEAFF. The nucleotide sequence reads TGTGCCAGCAGCTTAACGGCACAGGGTTTGACTGAAGCTTTCTTT.